One sample yielded the 32 T cell receptor beta chains listed below, sequenced in a study of T-cell reconstitution after alpha-beta-depleted transplantation in children. Unique molecular identifiers were built into the TCRbeta library. MiXCR, run by TCRdb on the PCR reads, gives a single entry per CDR3 protein. The sample lists hundreds of thousands of distinct CDR3 sequences, around 13% occurring once. Sequences were derived from PBMCs, mostly from graft donor cells, sampled 360 days after TCRalphabeta/CD19-depleted stem cell transplant. These TCRs come from a male patient younger than 18 who had a stem cell transplant for acute myeloid leukemia, so the T cells may come from the graft donor.

This rearrangement joins TRBV9 to TRBJ2-4, with D unresolved. Germline V gene lookup returns CDR1 SGDLS and CDR2 YYNGEE. Between the trimmed V and J ends, which lost 1 base and 8 bases, there was a span of 25 bases. There are 18 residues in the CDR3. The CDR3 region has the DNA TGTGCCAGCAGCGTATACGATGACTCGGGTAGCCTACAAGACATTCAGTACTTC. Protein: CASSVYDDSGSLQDIQYF.

This clonotype has at least ten counts. The rearrangement uses TRBV29-1 and TRBJ2-7; maybe TRBD2 (6 bases). The CDR3 length is 13 residues. Germline-derived CDR1 and CDR2 are SQVTM and ANQGSEA. With 6 bases removed from V and 0 bases from J, the gap between germline ends came to 12 bases. The CDR3 DNA is TGCAGCGTGACGACCGGGAGCTCCTACGAGCAGTACTTC. Translation: CSVTTGSSYEQYF.

The chain recombines TRBV20-1 with TRBJ1-4; 9 bases agree with TRBD1. Germline CDR1 is DFQATT and CDR2 is SNEGSKA (reference sequence). With V trimmed by 0 bases and J by 3 bases, 11 bases remained unmatched. CDR3 length equals 18 residues. CDR3 DNA sequence: TGCAGTGCTAGAGACCGCCGGGTGCGGACAGGGGCTAATGAAAAACTGTTTTTT. This encodes CSARDRRVRTGANEKLFF.

J is TRBJ2-7 and V is TRBV4-3; 8 nucleotides align to TRBD2. CDR3 length: 13 amino acids. Looked up from germline, CDR1 is LGHNA and CDR2 is YSLEER. The V segment lost 2 bases and the J segment 7 bases; nucleotides outside the gene matches: 4. CDR3 residues: CASSQREGGEQYF. The CDR3 region has the DNA TGCGCCAGCAGCCAACGGGAGGGGGGAGAGCAGTACTTC.

There are a few counts of this clonotype. The chain employs TRBV11-2 and TRBJ2-3; TRBD2 agrees at 7 bases. From germline, CDR1 is SGHAT and CDR2 FQNNGV. This CDR3 region has 16 residues. The J segment lost 4 bases and the V segment lost 5 bases, leaving 12 bases of the junction unmatched. The CDR3 DNA reads TGTGCCAGCAGCCCAGAGGGGCGGGGGAGGGCAGATACGCAGTATTTT. Its translation: CASSPEGRGRADTQYF.

This clonotype was seen more than once but under ten times. This rearrangement joins TRBV18 to TRBJ2-2; D is possibly TRBD1 (6 bases). Trimming left V 5 bases short and J 6 bases short, with 16 bases between. CDR1 KGHSH and CDR2 LQKENI come from the germline V gene. This CDR3 comprises 15 residues. Here the CDR3 DNA reads TGTGCCAGCTCAAACACAGGGTCGTTTGCCGGGGAGCTGTTTTTT. Translation gives CASSNTGSFAGELFF.

This clonotype was found once. The V call is TRBV12-3 or TRBV12-4, the J call TRBJ2-6; D is unresolved. V was cut by 4 bases and J by 0 bases, with 16 bases left in between. This CDR3 contains 18 residues. As DNA, the CDR3 is TGTGCCAGCAGTTCGAGAACACCGGGTCCCTCTGGGGCCAACGTCCTGACTTTC. This codes for CASSSRTPGPSGANVLTF.

The chain combines TRBV8-2 with TRBJ2-2; TRBD1, the D gene given by the table, was not confirmed from the DNA. TRBV8-2 is flagged as a pseudogene. This CDR3 contains 14 residues. Here the CDR3 DNA reads TGTGCCAGCAGCACGGACAGGCTCACCGGGGAGCTGTTTTTT. Translating it yields CASSTDRLTGELFF.

Only a few counts were recorded for this clonotype. The chain employs TRBV21-1 and TRBJ2-2; TRBD1 reflects the table's D call only, with no check against the DNA. TRBV21-1 is tagged as a pseudogene. The CDR3 length is 16 residues. CDR3 sequence (DNA): TGTGCCAGCGTCGGACGCGGGGGGCGTGTAGCCGGGGAGCTGTTTTTT. Translating gives CASVGRGGRVAGELFF.

This clonotype was recorded at least ten times. This chain joins TRBV29-1 and TRBJ2-7; 7 nucleotides line up with TRBD1. The CDR3 covers 14 residues. Losses at the gene ends were 1 base for V and 2 bases for J; bases not matched to a gene: 5. Germline V lookup: CDR1 SQVTM, CDR2 ANQGSEA. The CDR3 sequence: CSVEAGTGAYEQYF. The DNA of the CDR3 is TGCAGCGTTGAAGCCGGTACAGGGGCCTACGAGCAGTACTTC.

The rearrangement links TRBV6-5 to TRBJ2-3, with D possibly called TRBD1 or TRBD2 (5 bases each). The CDR3 has 15 amino acids. The germline CDR1 and CDR2 sequences are MNHEY and SVGAGI. Trimming left V 3 bases short and J 0 bases short, with 10 bases between. The CDR3 protein is CASSYGGPSTDTQYF. The CDR3 nucleotides are TGTGCCAGCAGTTATGGGGGACCAAGCACAGATACGCAGTATTTT.

This clonotype was seen at least ten times. The chain carries TRBV6-1 and TRBJ2-3; TRBD1 might be the D (6 bases). This CDR3 is built from 15 residues. Germline V lookup: CDR1 MNHNS, CDR2 SASEGT. Trimming removed 2 bases from V and 3 bases from J, with 12 bases in between. In DNA, the CDR3 is TGTGCCAGCAGTGAAAATACAGGGAATACAGATACGCAGTATTTT. Its protein product is CASSENTGNTDTQYF.

This clonotype was detected only a few times. The V call is TRBV7-8, the J call TRBJ2-5; 12 nucleotides align to TRBD2. With 5 bases clipped from V and 2 bases from J, the junction kept 12 bases outside the gene matches. Germline loops: CDR1 SGHVS, CDR2 FQNEAQ. The CDR3 covers 18 residues. The CDR3 region is CASSNPRTSGVTQETQYF. The DNA of the CDR3 is TGTGCCAGCAGCAACCCTAGGACTAGCGGGGTGACACAAGAGACCCAGTACTTC.

The CDR3 here is CSASDYLKPSPTYEQYF. CDR3 in DNA: TGCAGTGCTTCGGACTATTTAAAGCCGAGTCCAACCTACGAGCAGTACTTC. The chain uses TRBV20-1 and TRBJ2-7; a possible D gene is TRBD2 (6 bases). Germline CDR1 and CDR2: DFQATT and SNEGSKA (reference sequence). V gave up 5 bases and J gave up 2 bases, with 25 bases separating them. The CDR3 totals 17 residues.

This sequence joins TRBV10-3 and TRBJ2-5; 10 positions match TRBD1. Germline CDR1 and CDR2: ENHRY and SYGVKD. The CDR3 has 15 residues. Trimming took 4 bases from V and 4 from J; bases not matched to a gene: 6. The CDR3 sequence is CAISADRGRGETQYF. In DNA, the CDR3 is TGTGCCATCAGTGCAGACAGGGGGCGTGGAGAGACCCAGTACTTC.

The V and J genes are TRBV20-1 and TRBJ2-3; 8 bases are shared with TRBD1. Trimming cost V 1 base and J 3 bases; bases outside gene matches: 6. The CDR3 consists of 15 residues. Germline lookup yields CDR1 DFQATT and CDR2 SNEGSKA (reference sequence). This CDR3 reads CSARGTGFVTDTQYF. CDR3 bases: TGCAGTGCTAGAGGGACAGGGTTTGTGACAGATACGCAGTATTTT.

CDR3 protein: CSASLTSTDTQYF. DNA of the CDR3: TGCAGTGCTAGCCTGACCAGCACAGATACGCAGTATTTT. J is TRBJ2-3 and V is TRBV20-1; D unresolved. V shed 3 bases and J shed 0 bases, with 7 bases lying between them. Germline V gene sequence: CDR1 DFQATT, CDR2 SNEGSKA (reference sequence). CDR3 length equals 13 residues.

This clonotype was observed a handful of times. This chain links TRBV9 with TRBJ2-6, with a possible D match to TRBD2 (6 bases). This CDR3 contains 18 residues. Germline values: CDR1 SGDLS, CDR2 YYNGEE. With 4 bases removed from V and 1 base from J, the gap between germline ends came to 18 bases. CDR3 coding DNA: TGTGCCAGCAGCCCCCGGTGGGCGGGATTTTCTGGGGCCAACGTCCTGACTTTC. Its protein product is CASSPRWAGFSGANVLTF. Complete variable domain (other parts from reference TRBV9 and TRBJ2-6): DSGVTQTPKHLITATGQRVTLRCSPRSGDLSVYWYQQSLDQGLQFLIQYYNGEERAKGNILERFSAQQFPDLHSELNLSSLELGDSALYFCASSPRWAGFSGANVLTFGAGSRLTVL.

The gene calls are TRBV28 and TRBJ2-2, with D hard to call. V was cut by 2 bases and J by 0 bases, with 13 bases left in between. Germline-derived CDR1 and CDR2 are MDHEN and SYDVKM. The CDR3 spans 17 residues. The CDR3 is CASSLAGPFANTGELFF. CDR3 in DNA: TGTGCCAGCAGTTTAGCAGGCCCGTTCGCGAACACCGGGGAGCTGTTTTTT.

V gene TRBV18 combines with J gene TRBJ2-7, with D perhaps given as TRBD1 or TRBD2 (6 bases each). The CDR3 has 15 residues. Germline lookup yields CDR1 KGHSH and CDR2 LQKENI. V shed 6 bases and J shed 2 bases, with 17 bases lying between them. CDR3 sequence (DNA): TGTGCCAGCTCGCCTAAGGGGGACTTTGCCTACGAGCAGTACTTC. Its protein is CASSPKGDFAYEQYF.

The chain uses TRBV19 and TRBJ2-1, with 8 positions matching TRBD1. The CDR3 totals 16 residues. Germline CDR1 reads LNHDA; CDR2 reads SQIVND (reference sequence). Germline trimming cut 0 bases from V and 2 bases from J; bases unmatched to any gene: 3. The CDR3 coding sequence is TGTGCCAGTAGTATAGAAAGCAGGGGGCCCTACAATGAGCAGTTCTTC. This translates into CASSIESRGPYNEQFF.

The count of this clonotype is one. The genes are TRBV30 and TRBJ1-5; no definite D call. The CDR3 is 15 residues long. From germline, CDR1 is GTSNPN and CDR2 SVGIG (reference sequence). Trimming removed 0 bases at V and 5 bases at J, with 14 bases between. The CDR3 sequence: CAWSVPWWLDQPQHF. The CDR3 DNA reads as TGTGCCTGGAGTGTACCGTGGTGGCTGGATCAGCCCCAGCATTTT. The variable domain in full, completed from reference TRBV30 and TRBJ1-5, reads SQTIHQWPATLVQPVGSPLSLECTVEGTSNPNLYWYRQAAGRGLQLLFYSVGIGQISSEVPQNLSASRPQDRQFILSSKKLLLSDSGFYLCAWSVPWWLDQPQHFGDGTRLSIL.

This clonotype has a count of ten or more. The chain couples TRBV20-1 to TRBJ2-7; the D gene is possibly TRBD2 (6 bases). Trimming pared 5 bases from V and 3 bases from J, leaving 17 bases between. The CDR3 is 14 amino acids. Germline V gene lookup returns CDR1 DFQATT and CDR2 SNEGSKA (reference sequence). CDR3 residues: CSAPTDGLLYEQYF. CDR3 in DNA: TGCAGTGCTCCCACCGACGGACTACTCTACGAGCAGTACTTC.

There are many counts of this clonotype. The chain joins TRBV12-3 or TRBV12-4 to TRBJ2-1; 7 bases match TRBD1. The CDR3 spans 15 residues. V trimming: 5 bases; J trimming: 2 bases; junction bases outside the gene matches: 6. As DNA, the CDR3 is TGTGCCAGCAGTCGACAGGGACCCACCTACAATGAGCAGTTCTTC. Encoded protein: CASSRQGPTYNEQFF.

This clonotype appeared a few times. The chain has TRBV6-2 or TRBV6-3 and TRBJ2-5; TRBD2 matches 7 bases. The ends lost 4 bases at V and 4 bases at J; junction bases unmatched: 12. Germline V lookup: CDR1 MNHEY, CDR2 SVGEGT. This CDR3 is 16 amino acids long. The CDR3 DNA is TGTGCCAGCAGTTTGTCCCTTCGACTAGCCGGAGAGACCCAGTACTTC. It encodes CASSLSLRLAGETQYF.

CDR3 sequence reads: CASSPDRWAYEQYF. CDR3 bases: TGTGCCAGCAGTCCGGACAGGTGGGCCTACGAGCAGTACTTC. The chain is built from TRBV27 and TRBJ2-7; TRBD1 matches at 7 bases. With 5 bases clipped from V and 2 bases from J, the junction kept 6 bases outside the gene matches. Germline lookup yields CDR1 MNHEY and CDR2 SMNVEV (reference sequence). The CDR3 spans 14 residues.

The V gene is TRBV20-1, the J gene TRBJ2-7, with D perhaps assigned TRBD1 or TRBD2 (5 bases each). The ends were cut back, 6 bases at V and 6 bases at J, with 18 bases in the middle. Germline V gene data show CDR1 as DFQATT and CDR2 as SNEGSKA (reference sequence). This CDR3 contains 13 residues. CDR3 protein: CSAVLVGGGEQYF. The CDR3, as DNA: TGCAGTGCCGTACTAGTCGGTGGGGGCGAGCAGTACTTC.

The V and J genes are TRBV29-1 and TRBJ2-3; 9 bases match TRBD2. V lost 3 bases and J lost 1; bases outside the gene matches: 5. The CDR3 runs 15 residues. Germline CDR1 reads SQVTM; CDR2 reads ANQGSEA. The CDR3 sequence is CSVDLLAGRTDTQYF. CDR3 coding DNA: TGCAGCGTTGACCTTCTAGCGGGGCGCACAGATACGCAGTATTTT.

This clonotype was observed a handful of times. The J gene is TRBJ2-7, the V gene TRBV10-3, with D tentatively TRBD2 (6 bases). Germline values: CDR1 ENHRY, CDR2 SYGVKD. The CDR3 totals 15 residues. The ends were cut back, 6 bases at V and 1 base at J, with 16 bases in the middle. The CDR3 is CAISQEREPSYEQYF. In DNA form, the CDR3 reads TGTGCCATCAGCCAGGAACGGGAGCCATCCTACGAGCAGTACTTC.

The chain couples TRBV5-1 to TRBJ2-2; D is unclear. Germline CDR1 and CDR2: SGHRS and YFSETQ. This CDR3 is 14 amino acids long. V lost 1 base to trimming and J lost 5 bases, with 9 bases between them. CDR3 DNA sequence: TGCGCCAGCAGCTTGTCAGCGAGAACCGGGGAGCTGTTTTTT. As protein: CASSLSARTGELFF.

The rearrangement links TRBV7-3 to TRBJ2-2, with D tentatively TRBD2 (6 bases). The germline V gene encodes CDR1 SGHTA and CDR2 FQGTGA. Trimming removed 6 bases at V and 6 bases at J, with 29 bases between. This CDR3 has 19 residues. DNA for the CDR3: TGTGCCAGCAGGCCCAGAGGGGTGTTGGGACTCGGACTCGCCGGGGAGCTGTTTTTT. Translation: CASRPRGVLGLGLAGELFF. Full variable domain (rest looked up from reference TRBV7-3 and TRBJ2-2): GAGVSQTPSNKVTEKGKYVELRCDPISGHTALYWYRQSLGQGPEFLIYFQGTGAADDSGLPNDRFFAVRPEGSVSTLKIQRTERGDSAVYLCASRPRGVLGLGLAGELFFGEGSRLTVL.

There are a few counts of this clonotype. The rearrangement joins TRBV12-3 or TRBV12-4 to TRBJ1-5, with D perhaps TRBD1 (6 bases). Trimming pared 5 bases from V and 0 bases from J, leaving 14 bases between. The CDR3 length is 16 residues. The CDR3: CASSITGRDSNQPQHF. The CDR3 bases are TGTGCCAGCAGTATTACAGGGCGGGATAGCAATCAGCCCCAGCATTTT.